Here is one T cell receptor (beta chain) with its context. Its antigen remains unknown. The data originate from a study of shared clonotypes between healthy human individuals. Overall study results and limits: Only blood samples were collected, and tissue repertoires likely differ.

Methods used by the authors: In the immunoSEQ data, sequences were junction-only and lacked quality scores, so filtering differed. Profiling relied on immunoSEQ multiplex PCR, and the TCRdb table lists in-frame clones only, not all of them. The V and J calls and clone size are taken from that table; D and trimming were inferred from the DNA. Here the sample spans approximately 2.1 million clones, approximately 95% being singletons. Germline CDR1 and CDR2: SGHVS and FQNEAQ. The CDR3 length is 17 residues. Trimming pared 0 bases from V and 4 bases from J, leaving 15 bases between. The study drew its donors from healthy HIV-negative adults without recent acute infections or vaccinations.

Sequenced input: naive CD4+ T cells from PBMCs. The subset was: CD45RA+ positively selected. This receptor was obtained from a man younger than 35 in good health. Some clones in this sample may be carry-over from other donors' samples. The chain carries TRBV7-8 and TRBJ2-2, with D possibly TRBD2 on 6 matching bases. CDR3 DNA: TGTGCCAGCAGCTTAGCAGCGAGCGGGCACCCCACCGGGGAGCTGTTTTTT. It yields the protein CASSLAASGHPTGELFF. The variable domain in full, with the rest retrieved from reference TRBV7-8 and TRBJ2-2, is GAGVSQSPRYKVAKRGQDVALRCDPISGHVSLFWYQQALGQGPEFLTYFQNEAQLDKSGLPSDRFFAERPEGSVSTLKIQRTQQEDSAVYLCASSLAASGHPTGELFFGEGSRLTVL.